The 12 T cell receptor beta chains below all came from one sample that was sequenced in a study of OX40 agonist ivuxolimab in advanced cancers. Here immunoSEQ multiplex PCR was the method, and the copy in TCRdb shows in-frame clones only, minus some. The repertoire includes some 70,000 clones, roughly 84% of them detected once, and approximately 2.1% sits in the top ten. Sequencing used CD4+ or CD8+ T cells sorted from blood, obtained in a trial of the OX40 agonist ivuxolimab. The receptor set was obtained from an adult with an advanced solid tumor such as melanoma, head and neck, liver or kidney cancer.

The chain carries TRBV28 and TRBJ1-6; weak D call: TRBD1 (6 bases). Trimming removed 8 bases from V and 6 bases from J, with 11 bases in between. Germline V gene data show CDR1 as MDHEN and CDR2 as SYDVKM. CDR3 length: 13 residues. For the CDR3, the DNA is TGTGCCAGCGGGGGGACAATTAATTCACCCCTCCACTTT. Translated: CASGGTINSPLHF. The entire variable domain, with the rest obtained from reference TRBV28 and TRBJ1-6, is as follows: DVKVTQSSRYLVKRTGEKVFLECVQDMDHENMFWYRQDPGLGLRLIYFSYDVKMKEKGDIPEGYSVSREKKERFSLILESASTNQTSMYLCASGGTINSPLHFGNGTRLTVT.

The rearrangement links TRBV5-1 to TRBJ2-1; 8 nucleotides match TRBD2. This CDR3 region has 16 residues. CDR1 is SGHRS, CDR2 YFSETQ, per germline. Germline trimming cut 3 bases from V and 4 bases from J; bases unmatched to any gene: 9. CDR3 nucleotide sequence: TGCGCCAGCAGCTCCGCCGGAGCGGGGGAGTACAATGAGCAGTTCTTC. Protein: CASSSAGAGEYNEQFF.

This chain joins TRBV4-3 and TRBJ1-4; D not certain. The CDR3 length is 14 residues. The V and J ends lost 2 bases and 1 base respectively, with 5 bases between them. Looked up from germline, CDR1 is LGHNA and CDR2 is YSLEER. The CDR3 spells CASSQSRTNEKLFF. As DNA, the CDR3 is TGCGCCAGCAGCCAATCTCGAACTAATGAAAAACTGTTTTTT.

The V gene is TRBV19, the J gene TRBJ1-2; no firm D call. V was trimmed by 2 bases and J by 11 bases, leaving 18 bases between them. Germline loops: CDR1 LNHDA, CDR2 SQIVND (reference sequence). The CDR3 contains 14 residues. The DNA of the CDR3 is TGTGCCAGTAGTATACAGGCGGATTCGGTGGAGTACACCTTC. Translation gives CASSIQADSVEYTF.

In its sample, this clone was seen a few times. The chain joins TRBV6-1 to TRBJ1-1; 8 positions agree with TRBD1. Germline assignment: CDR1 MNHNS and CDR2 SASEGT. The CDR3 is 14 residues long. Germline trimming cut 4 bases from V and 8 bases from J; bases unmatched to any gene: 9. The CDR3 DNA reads TGTGCCAGCAGTGTGGCAGGGGGCAACAGAGAAGCTTTCTTT. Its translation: CASSVAGGNREAFF.

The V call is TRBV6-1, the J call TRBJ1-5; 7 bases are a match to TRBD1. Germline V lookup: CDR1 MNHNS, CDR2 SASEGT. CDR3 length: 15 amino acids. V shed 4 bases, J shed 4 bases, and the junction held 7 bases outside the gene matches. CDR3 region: CASSAETGRNQPQHF. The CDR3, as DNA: TGTGCCAGCAGTGCCGAGACAGGGCGGAATCAGCCCCAGCATTTT.

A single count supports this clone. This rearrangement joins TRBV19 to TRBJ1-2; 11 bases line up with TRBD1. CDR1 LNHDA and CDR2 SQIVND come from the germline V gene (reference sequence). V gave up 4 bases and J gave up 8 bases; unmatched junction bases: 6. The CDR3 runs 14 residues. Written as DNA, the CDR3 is TGTGCCAGTAGTACCCGGGACAGGGGGAGCGGCTACACCTTC. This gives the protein CASSTRDRGSGYTF.

The CDR3 DNA reads TGCGCCAGCAGCTTGGTGCCAGGGTACACTGAAGCTTTCTTT. Its translation is CASSLVPGYTEAFF. The V gene is TRBV5-1, the J gene TRBJ1-1; a possible D gene is TRBD1 (5 bases). V was shortened by 0 bases and J by 3 bases, with 9 bases between the two germline ends. CDR1 SGHRS and CDR2 YFSETQ come from the germline V gene. This CDR3 has 14 residues.

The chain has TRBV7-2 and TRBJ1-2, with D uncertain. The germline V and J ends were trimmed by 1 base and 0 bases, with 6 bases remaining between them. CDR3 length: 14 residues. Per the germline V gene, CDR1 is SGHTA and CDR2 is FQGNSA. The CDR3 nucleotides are TGTGCCAGCAGCTTAGAAGGGACTAACTATGGCTACACCTTC. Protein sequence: CASSLEGTNYGYTF.

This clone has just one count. The CDR3: CASSVGGGGEPQHF. As DNA, the CDR3 is TGTGCCAGCAGCGTAGGAGGGGGCGGGGAGCCCCAGCATTTT. The gene calls are TRBV9 and TRBJ1-5; the match to TRBD1 covers 7 bases. Germline CDR1 SGDLS, CDR2 YYNGEE. This CDR3 has 14 residues. V trimming: 0 bases; J trimming: 8 bases; junction bases outside the gene matches: 5.

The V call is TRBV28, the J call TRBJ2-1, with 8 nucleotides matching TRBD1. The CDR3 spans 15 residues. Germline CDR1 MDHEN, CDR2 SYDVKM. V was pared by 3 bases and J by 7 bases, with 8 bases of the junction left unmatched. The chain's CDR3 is CASSLPTGVGNEQFF. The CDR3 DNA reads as TGTGCCAGCAGTTTGCCGACAGGGGTTGGGAATGAGCAGTTCTTC.

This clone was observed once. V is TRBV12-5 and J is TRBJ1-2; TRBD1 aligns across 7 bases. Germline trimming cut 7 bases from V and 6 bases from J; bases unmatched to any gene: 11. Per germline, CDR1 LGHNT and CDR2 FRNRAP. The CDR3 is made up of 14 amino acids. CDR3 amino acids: CASAMTGTTDGYTF. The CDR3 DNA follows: TGTGCTAGTGCCATGACAGGGACCACGGATGGCTACACCTTC.